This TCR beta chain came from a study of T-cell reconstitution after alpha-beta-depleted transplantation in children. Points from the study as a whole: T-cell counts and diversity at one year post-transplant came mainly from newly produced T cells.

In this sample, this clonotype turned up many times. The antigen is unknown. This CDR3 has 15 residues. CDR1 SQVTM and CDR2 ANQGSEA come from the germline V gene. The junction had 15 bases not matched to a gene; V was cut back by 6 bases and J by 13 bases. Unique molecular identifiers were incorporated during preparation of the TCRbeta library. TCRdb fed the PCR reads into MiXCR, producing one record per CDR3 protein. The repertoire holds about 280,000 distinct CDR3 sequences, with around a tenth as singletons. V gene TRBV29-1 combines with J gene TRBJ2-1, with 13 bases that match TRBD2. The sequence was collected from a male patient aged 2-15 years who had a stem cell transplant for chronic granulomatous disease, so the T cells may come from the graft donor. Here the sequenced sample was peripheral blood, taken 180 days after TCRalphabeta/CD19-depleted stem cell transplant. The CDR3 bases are TGCAGCGTCTTGACTAGCGGGAGGCCTATCGCCCTTCAGTTCTTC. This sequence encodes CSVLTSGRPIALQFF.